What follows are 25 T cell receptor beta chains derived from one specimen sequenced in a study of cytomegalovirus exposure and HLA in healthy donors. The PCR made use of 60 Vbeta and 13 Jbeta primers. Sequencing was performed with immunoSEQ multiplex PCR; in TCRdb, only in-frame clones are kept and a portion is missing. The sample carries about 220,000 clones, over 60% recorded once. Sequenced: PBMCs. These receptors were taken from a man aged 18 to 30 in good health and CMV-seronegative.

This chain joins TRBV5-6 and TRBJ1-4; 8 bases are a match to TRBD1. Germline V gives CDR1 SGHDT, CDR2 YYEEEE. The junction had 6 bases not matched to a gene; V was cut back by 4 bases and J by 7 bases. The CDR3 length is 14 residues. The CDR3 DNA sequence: TGTGCCAGCAGCGTGCAGGGGGCGGGTGAAAAACTGTTTTTT. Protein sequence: CASSVQGAGEKLFF. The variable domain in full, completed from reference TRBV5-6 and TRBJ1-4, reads DAGVTQSPTHLIKTRGQQVTLRCSPKSGHDTVSWYQQALGQGPQFIFQYYEEEERQRGNFPDRFSGHQFPNYSSELNVNALLLGDSALYLCASSVQGAGEKLFFGSGTQLSVL.

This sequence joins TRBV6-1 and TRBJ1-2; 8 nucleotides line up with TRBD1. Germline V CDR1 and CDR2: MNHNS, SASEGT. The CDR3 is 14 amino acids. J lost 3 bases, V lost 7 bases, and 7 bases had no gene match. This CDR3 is CASMGGTGDYGYTF. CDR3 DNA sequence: TGTGCCAGCATGGGGGGGACAGGAGACTATGGCTACACCTTC.

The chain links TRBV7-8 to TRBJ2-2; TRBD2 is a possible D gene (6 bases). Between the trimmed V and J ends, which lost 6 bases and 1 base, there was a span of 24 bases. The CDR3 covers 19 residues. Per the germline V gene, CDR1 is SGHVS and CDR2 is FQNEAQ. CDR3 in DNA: TGTGCCAGCAGACAACCTCGAGGGACTCGCCCACGGAACACCGGGGAGCTGTTTTTT. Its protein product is CASRQPRGTRPRNTGELFF. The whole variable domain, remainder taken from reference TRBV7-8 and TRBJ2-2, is GAGVSQSPRYKVAKRGQDVALRCDPISGHVSLFWYQQALGQGPEFLTYFQNEAQLDKSGLPSDRFFAERPEGSVSTLKIQRTQQEDSAVYLCASRQPRGTRPRNTGELFFGEGSRLTVL.

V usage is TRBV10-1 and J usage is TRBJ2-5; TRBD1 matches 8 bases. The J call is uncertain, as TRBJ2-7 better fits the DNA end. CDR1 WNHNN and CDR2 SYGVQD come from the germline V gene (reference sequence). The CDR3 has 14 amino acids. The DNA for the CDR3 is TGCGCCAGCAGTGACCAGGGGGCGCCAATCGAGCAGTACTTC. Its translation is CASSDQGAPIEQYF.

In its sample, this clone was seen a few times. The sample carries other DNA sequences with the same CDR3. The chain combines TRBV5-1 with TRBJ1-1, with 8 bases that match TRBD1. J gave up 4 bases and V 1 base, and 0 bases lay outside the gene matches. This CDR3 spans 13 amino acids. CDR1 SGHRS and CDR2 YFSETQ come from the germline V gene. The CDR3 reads CASSLTGGTEAFF. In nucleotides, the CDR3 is TGCGCCAGCAGCTTGACAGGGGGCACTGAAGCTTTCTTT. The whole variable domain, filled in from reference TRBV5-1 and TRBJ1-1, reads KAGVTQTPRYLIKTRGQQVTLSCSPISGHRSVSWYQQTPGQGLQFLFEYFSETQRNKGNFPGRFSGRQFSNSRSEMNVSTLELGDSALYLCASSLTGGTEAFFGQGTRLTVV.

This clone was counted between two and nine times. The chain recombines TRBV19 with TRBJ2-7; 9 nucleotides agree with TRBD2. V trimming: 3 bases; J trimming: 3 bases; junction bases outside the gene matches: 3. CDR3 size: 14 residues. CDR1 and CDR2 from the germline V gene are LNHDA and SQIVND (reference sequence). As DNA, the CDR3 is TGTGCCAGTAGTATGGGACTAGCCGGCTACGAGCAGTACTTC. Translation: CASSMGLAGYEQYF.

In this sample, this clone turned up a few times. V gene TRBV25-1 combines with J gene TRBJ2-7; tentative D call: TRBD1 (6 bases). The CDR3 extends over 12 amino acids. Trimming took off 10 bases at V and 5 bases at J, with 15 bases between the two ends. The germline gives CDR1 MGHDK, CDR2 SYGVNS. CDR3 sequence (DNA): TGTGCCACATCAACAGGGCTTAACGAGCAGTACTTC. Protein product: CATSTGLNEQYF.

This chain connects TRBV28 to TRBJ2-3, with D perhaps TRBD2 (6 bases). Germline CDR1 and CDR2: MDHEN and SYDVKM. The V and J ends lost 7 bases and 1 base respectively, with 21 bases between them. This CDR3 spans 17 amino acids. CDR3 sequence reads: CASTKRADPRRTDTQYF. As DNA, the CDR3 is TGTGCCAGCACCAAGCGGGCCGACCCTAGACGCACAGATACGCAGTATTTT. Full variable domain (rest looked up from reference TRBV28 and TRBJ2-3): DVKVTQSSRYLVKRTGEKVFLECVQDMDHENMFWYRQDPGLGLRLIYFSYDVKMKEKGDIPEGYSVSREKKERFSLILESASTNQTSMYLCASTKRADPRRTDTQYFGPGTRLTVL.

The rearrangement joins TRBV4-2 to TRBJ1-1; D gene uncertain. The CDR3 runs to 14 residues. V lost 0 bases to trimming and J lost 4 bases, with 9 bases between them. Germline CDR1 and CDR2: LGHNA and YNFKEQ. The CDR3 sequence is CASSQDRGITEAFF. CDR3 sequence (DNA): TGTGCCAGCAGCCAAGACCGAGGGATCACTGAAGCTTTCTTT.

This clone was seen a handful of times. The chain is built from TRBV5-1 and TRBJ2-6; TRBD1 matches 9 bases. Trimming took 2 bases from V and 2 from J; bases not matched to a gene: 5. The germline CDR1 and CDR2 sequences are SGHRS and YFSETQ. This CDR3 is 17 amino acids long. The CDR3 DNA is TGCGCCAGCAGCTTAAGTTACAGGGGGCCTGGGGCCAACGTCCTGACTTTC. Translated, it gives CASSLSYRGPGANVLTF. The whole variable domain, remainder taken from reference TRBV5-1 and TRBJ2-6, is KAGVTQTPRYLIKTRGQQVTLSCSPISGHRSVSWYQQTPGQGLQFLFEYFSETQRNKGNFPGRFSGRQFSNSRSEMNVSTLELGDSALYLCASSLSYRGPGANVLTFGAGSRLTVL.

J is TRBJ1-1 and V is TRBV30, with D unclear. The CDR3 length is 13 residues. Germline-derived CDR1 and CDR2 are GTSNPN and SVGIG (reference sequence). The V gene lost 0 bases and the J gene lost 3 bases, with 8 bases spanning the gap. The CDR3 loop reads CAWSVQSDTEAFF. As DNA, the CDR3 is TGTGCCTGGAGTGTACAGAGTGACACTGAAGCTTTCTTT. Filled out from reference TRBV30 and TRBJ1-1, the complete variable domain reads SQTIHQWPATLVQPVGSPLSLECTVEGTSNPNLYWYRQAAGRGLQLLFYSVGIGQISSEVPQNLSASRPQDRQFILSSKKLLLSDSGFYLCAWSVQSDTEAFFGQGTRLTVV.

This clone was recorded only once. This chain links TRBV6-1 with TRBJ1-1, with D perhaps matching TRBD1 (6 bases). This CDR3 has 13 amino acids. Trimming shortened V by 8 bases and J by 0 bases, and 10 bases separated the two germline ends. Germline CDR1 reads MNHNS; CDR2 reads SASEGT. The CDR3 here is CASPGQMNTEAFF. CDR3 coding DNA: TGTGCCAGCCCCGGACAGATGAACACTGAAGCTTTCTTT.

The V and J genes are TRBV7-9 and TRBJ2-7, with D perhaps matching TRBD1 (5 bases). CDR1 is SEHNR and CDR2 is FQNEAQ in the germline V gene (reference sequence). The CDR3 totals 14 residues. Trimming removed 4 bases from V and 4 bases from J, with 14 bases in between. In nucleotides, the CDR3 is TGTGCCAGCAGCTCCGACAGTTTGCCTTACGAGCAGTACTTC. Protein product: CASSSDSLPYEQYF.

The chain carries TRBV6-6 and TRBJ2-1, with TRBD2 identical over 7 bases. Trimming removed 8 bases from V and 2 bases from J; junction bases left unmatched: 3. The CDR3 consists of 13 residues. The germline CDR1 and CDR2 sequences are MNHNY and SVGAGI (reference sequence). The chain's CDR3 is CASGRVPYNEQFF. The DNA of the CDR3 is TGTGCCAGCGGGAGGGTCCCCTACAATGAGCAGTTCTTC.

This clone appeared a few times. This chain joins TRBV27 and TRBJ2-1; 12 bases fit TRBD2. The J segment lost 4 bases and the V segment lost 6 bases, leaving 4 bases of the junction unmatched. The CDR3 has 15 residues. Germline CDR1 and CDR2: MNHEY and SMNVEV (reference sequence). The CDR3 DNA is TGTGCCAGCAGCCGACTAGCGGGAGCATACAATGAGCAGTTCTTC. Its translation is CASSRLAGAYNEQFF.

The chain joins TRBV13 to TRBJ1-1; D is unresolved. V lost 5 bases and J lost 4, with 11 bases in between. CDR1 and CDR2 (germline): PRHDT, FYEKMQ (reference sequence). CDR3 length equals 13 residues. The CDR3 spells CASSTGVGTEAFF. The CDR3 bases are TGTGCCAGCAGCACCGGGGTCGGCACTGAAGCTTTCTTT.

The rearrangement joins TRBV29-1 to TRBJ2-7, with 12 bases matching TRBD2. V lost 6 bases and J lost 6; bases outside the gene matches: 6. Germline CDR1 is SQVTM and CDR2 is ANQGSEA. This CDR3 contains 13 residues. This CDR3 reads CSVTGLAGTEQYF. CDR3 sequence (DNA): TGCAGCGTCACCGGACTAGCGGGAACCGAGCAGTACTTC.

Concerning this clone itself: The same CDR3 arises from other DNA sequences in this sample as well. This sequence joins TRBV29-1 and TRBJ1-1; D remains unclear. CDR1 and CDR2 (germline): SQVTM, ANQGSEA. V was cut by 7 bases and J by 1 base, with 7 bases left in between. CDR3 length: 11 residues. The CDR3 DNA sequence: TGCAGCGGAACAGAGAACACTGAAGCTTTCTTT. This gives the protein CSGTENTEAFF.

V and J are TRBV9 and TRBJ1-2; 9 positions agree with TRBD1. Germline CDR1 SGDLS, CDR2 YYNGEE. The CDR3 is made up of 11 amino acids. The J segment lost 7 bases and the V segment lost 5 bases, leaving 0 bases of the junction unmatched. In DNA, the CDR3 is TGTGCCAGCAGGGACAGGGGTGGCTACACCTTC. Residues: CASRDRGGYTF.

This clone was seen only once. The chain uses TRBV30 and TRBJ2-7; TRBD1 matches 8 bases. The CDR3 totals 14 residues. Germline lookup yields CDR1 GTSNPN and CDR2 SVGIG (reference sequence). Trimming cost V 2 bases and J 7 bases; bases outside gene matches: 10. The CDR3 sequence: CAWSSGTGPREQYF. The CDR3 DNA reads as TGTGCCTGGAGTTCAGGGACAGGCCCCCGGGAGCAGTACTTC.

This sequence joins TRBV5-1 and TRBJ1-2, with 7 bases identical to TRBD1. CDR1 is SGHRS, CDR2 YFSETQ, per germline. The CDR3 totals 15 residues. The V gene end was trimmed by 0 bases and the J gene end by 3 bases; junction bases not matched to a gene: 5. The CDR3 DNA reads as TGCGCCAGCAGCTTGGTGGAGGGGGCGGACTATGGCTACACCTTC. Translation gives CASSLVEGADYGYTF.

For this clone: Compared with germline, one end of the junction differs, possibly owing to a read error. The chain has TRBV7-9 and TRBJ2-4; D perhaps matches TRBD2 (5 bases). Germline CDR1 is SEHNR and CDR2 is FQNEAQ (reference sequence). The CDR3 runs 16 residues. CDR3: CSSSLVIGPPGDIQYF. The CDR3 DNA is TGTTCCAGCAGCTTAGTCATAGGACCCCCCGGGGACATTCAGTACTTC.

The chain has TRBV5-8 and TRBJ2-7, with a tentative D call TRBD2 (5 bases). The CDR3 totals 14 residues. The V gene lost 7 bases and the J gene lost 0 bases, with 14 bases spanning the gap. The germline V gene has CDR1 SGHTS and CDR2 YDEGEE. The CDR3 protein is CASARERASYEQYF. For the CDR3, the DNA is TGTGCCAGCGCGAGGGAGCGCGCCTCCTACGAGCAGTACTTC.

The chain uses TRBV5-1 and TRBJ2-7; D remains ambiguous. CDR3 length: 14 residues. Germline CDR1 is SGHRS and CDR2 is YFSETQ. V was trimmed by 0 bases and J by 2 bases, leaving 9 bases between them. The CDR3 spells CASSLVQVTYEQYF. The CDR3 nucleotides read TGCGCCAGCAGCTTGGTCCAGGTCACCTACGAGCAGTACTTC.

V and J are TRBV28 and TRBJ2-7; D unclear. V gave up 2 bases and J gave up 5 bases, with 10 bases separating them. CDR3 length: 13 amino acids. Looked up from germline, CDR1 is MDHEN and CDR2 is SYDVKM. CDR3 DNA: TGTGCCAGCAGTTTACCCTATTCGGACGAGCAGTACTTC. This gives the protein CASSLPYSDEQYF.